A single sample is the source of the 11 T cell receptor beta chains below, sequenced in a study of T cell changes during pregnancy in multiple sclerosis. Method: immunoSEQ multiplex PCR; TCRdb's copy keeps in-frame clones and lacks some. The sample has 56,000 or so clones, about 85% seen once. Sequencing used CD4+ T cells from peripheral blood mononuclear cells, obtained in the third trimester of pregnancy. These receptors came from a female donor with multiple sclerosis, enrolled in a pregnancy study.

DNA of the CDR3: TGTGCCAGTAGTGCCCTCCGCGGGGGGGATGCCGAGCAGTACTTC. As protein: CASSALRGGDAEQYF. The V call is TRBV19, the J call TRBJ2-7, with 9 nucleotides matching TRBD2. CDR3 length equals 15 residues. Germline V gives CDR1 LNHDA, CDR2 SQIVND (reference sequence). With V trimmed by 5 bases and J by 6 bases, 11 bases remained unmatched. Looking up the rest from reference TRBV19 and TRBJ2-7 gives the full variable domain: DGGITQSPKYLFRKEGQNVTLSCEQNLNHDAMYWYRQDPGQGLRLIYYSQIVNDFQKGDIAEGYSVSREKKESFPLTVTSAQKNPTAFYLCASSALRGGDAEQYFGPGTRLTVT.

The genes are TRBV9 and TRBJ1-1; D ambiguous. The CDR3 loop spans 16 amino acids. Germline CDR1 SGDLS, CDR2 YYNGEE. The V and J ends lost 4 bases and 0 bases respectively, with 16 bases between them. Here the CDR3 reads CASSLGPGSLNTEAFF. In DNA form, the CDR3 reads TGTGCCAGCAGCCTTGGGCCCGGATCATTGAACACTGAAGCTTTCTTT. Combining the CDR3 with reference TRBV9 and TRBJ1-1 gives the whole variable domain DSGVTQTPKHLITATGQRVTLRCSPRSGDLSVYWYQQSLDQGLQFLIQYYNGEERAKGNILERFSAQQFPDLHSELNLSSLELGDSALYFCASSLGPGSLNTEAFFGQGTRLTVV.

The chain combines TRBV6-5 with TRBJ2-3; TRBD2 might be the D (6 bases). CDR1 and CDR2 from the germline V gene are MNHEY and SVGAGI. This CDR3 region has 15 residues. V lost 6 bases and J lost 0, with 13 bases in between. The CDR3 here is CASRGDFSSTDTQYF. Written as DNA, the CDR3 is TGTGCCAGCAGGGGGGACTTCTCTAGCACAGATACGCAGTATTTT.

As DNA, the CDR3 is TGTGCCAGTAGTACCTGGACAGAGAACACTGAAGCTTTCTTT. It translates to CASSTWTENTEAFF. This chain uses TRBV19 with TRBJ1-1; tentative D call: TRBD1 (6 bases). CDR3 size: 14 residues. Between the trimmed V and J ends, which lost 4 bases and 1 base, there was a span of 10 bases. In germline, CDR1 is LNHDA, CDR2 SQIVND (reference sequence).

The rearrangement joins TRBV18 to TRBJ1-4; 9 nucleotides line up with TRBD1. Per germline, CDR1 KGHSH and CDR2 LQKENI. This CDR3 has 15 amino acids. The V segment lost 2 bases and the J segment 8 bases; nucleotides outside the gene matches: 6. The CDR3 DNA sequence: TGTGCCAGCTCACCAGGGACAGGGCTGGGGGAAAAACTGTTTTTT. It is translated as CASSPGTGLGEKLFF.

The CDR3: CASSPRLDQPQHF. DNA of the CDR3: TGTGCCAGCAGCCCCAGGTTAGACCAGCCCCAGCATTTT. The chain has TRBV7-2 and TRBJ1-5; no definite D call. The CDR3 totals 13 residues. The germline V gene encodes CDR1 SGHTA and CDR2 FQGNSA. V was trimmed by 5 bases and J by 7 bases, leaving 12 bases between them.

The DNA for the CDR3 is TGTGCCAGTAGTCAGGGACAGGGGGCTTTAGCTAGCCGCCAAGAGACCCAGTACTTC. Amino acid sequence: CASSQGQGALASRQETQYF. The chain is built from TRBV19 and TRBJ2-5; 12 nucleotides agree with TRBD1. The germline V gene encodes CDR1 LNHDA and CDR2 SQIVND (reference sequence). This CDR3 comprises 19 residues. V lost 5 bases, J lost 1 base, and 14 bases stayed unmatched.

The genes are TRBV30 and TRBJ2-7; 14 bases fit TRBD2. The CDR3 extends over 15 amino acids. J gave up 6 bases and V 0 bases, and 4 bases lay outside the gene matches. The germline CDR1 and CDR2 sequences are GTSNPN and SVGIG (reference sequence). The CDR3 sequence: CAWSVGLAGGPEQYF. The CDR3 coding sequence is TGTGCCTGGAGTGTCGGACTAGCGGGAGGTCCCGAGCAGTACTTC.

In nucleotides, the CDR3 is TGCAGCGCACCTCGACAGGGGAAAAACACTGAAGCTTTCTTT. This encodes CSAPRQGKNTEAFF. The chain couples TRBV29-1 to TRBJ1-1; TRBD1 aligns across 8 bases. The V gene's germline CDR1 is SQVTM and CDR2 ANQGSEA. The CDR3 contains 14 residues. V shed 7 bases and J 2 bases; nucleotides not matched to a gene: 9.

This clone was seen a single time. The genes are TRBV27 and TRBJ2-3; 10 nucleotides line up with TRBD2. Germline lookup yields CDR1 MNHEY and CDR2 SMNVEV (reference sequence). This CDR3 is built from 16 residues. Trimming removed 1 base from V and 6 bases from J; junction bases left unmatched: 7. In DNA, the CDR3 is TGTGCCAGCAGTTTATTCAGGCTAGCGGGAGCCGATACGCAGTATTTT. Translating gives CASSLFRLAGADTQYF.

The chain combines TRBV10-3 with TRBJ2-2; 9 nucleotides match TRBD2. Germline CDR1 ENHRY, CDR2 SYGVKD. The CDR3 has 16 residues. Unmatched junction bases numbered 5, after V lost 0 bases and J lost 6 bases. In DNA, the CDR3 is TGTGCCATCAGTGAGTCTCTAGCGGGACTCGCCGGGGAGCTGTTTTTT. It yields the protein CAISESLAGLAGELFF.